A single sample is the source of the 27 T cell receptor beta chains below, sequenced in a study of ipilimumab plus nivolumab after autologous stem cell transplantation. Clones were read by immunoSEQ multiplex PCR, and TCRdb kept only the in-frame ones, dropping some. The sample includes 20,000 to 30,000 clones, 86% of them seen just once. This specimen consisted of PBMCs, obtained in a trial of ipilimumab plus nivolumab as post-transplant consolidation. The source of these receptors is a male donor with diffuse large B-cell lymphoma.

V is TRBV19 and J is TRBJ1-4; D not certain. Germline CDR1 reads LNHDA; CDR2 reads SQIVND (reference sequence). The CDR3 has 14 residues. Trimming stripped 5 bases from V and 8 bases from J, with 15 bases between. The chain's CDR3 is CASSPLSPTEKLFF. The CDR3 DNA reads TGTGCCAGTAGTCCTCTTAGTCCCACCGAAAAACTGTTTTTT.

The chain joins TRBV27 to TRBJ1-2, with D uncertain. CDR1 MNHEY and CDR2 SMNVEV come from the germline V gene (reference sequence). V dropped 0 bases and J dropped 8 bases, with 13 bases sitting between them. This CDR3 contains 14 residues. CDR3 region: CASSLSAPSGGYTF. In nucleotides, the CDR3 is TGTGCCAGCAGTTTATCGGCGCCATCGGGGGGCTACACCTTC.

The chain joins TRBV19 to TRBJ1-1; the D is unclear. The germline CDR1 and CDR2 sequences are LNHDA and SQIVND (reference sequence). CDR3 length: 14 amino acids. Trimming removed 5 bases at V and 8 bases at J, with 18 bases between. CDR3 coding DNA: TGTGCCAGTAGTTACGCCCTAGGTGTAGTAGAAGCTTTCTTT. Amino acids: CASSYALGVVEAFF.

The sample holds one count of this clone. The gene calls are TRBV7-9 and TRBJ1-1; D perhaps matches TRBD1 (5 bases). The CDR3 sequence is 16 residues long. Germline CDR1 SEHNR, CDR2 FQNEAQ (reference sequence). V lost 6 bases to trimming and J lost 2 bases, with 19 bases between them. This CDR3 is CASRSRDDASNTEAFF. As DNA, the CDR3 is TGTGCCAGCAGATCGAGGGACGACGCCTCCAACACTGAAGCTTTCTTT.

This clone was counted once. The chain has TRBV4-1 and TRBJ2-7; 9 nucleotides agree with TRBD1. CDR3 length: 16 residues. CDR1 and CDR2 from the germline V gene are MGHRA and YSYEKL. Unmatched junction bases numbered 12, after V lost 2 bases and J lost 7 bases. This CDR3 is CASSQNPGQGMREQYF. DNA of the CDR3: TGCGCCAGCAGCCAAAATCCTGGACAGGGGATGAGGGAGCAGTACTTC.

The chain employs TRBV10-3 and TRBJ2-3; 9 bases map to TRBD1. Germline V gene lookup returns CDR1 ENHRY and CDR2 SYGVKD. The CDR3 covers 15 residues. The trim removed 2 bases at V and 0 bases at J, leaving 0 bases unmatched. The CDR3, as DNA: TGTGCCATCAGTGAGGGGACAGGGAGCACAGATACGCAGTATTTT. Amino acid sequence: CAISEGTGSTDTQYF.

This chain connects TRBV25-1 to TRBJ1-1; 8 nucleotides align to TRBD1. The CDR3 contains 14 residues. In germline, CDR1 is MGHDK, CDR2 SYGVNS. V shed 10 bases, J shed 1 base, and the junction held 8 bases outside the gene matches. CDR3 DNA sequence: TGTGCCACCCGACAGGGGAGACAGAACACTGAAGCTTTCTTT. This translates into CATRQGRQNTEAFF. Full variable domain (rest looked up from reference TRBV25-1 and TRBJ1-1): EADIYQTPRYLVIGTGKKITLECSQTMGHDKMYWYQQDPGMELHLIHYSYGVNSTEKGDLSSESTVSRIRTEHFPLTLESARPSHTSQYLCATRQGRQNTEAFFGQGTRLTVV.

The chain joins TRBV7-7 to TRBJ2-3; D is unresolved. The CDR3 has 18 residues. The V gene lost 5 bases and the J gene lost 2 bases, with 23 bases spanning the gap. Germline CDR1 SSHAT, CDR2 FNYEAQ (reference sequence). The CDR3 bases are TGTGCCAGCAGCGAAGAATACAGCCCTCTCATATTCACAGATACGCAGTATTTT. Translation gives CASSEEYSPLIFTDTQYF.

This chain links TRBV5-8 with TRBJ1-1; D not certain. Germline CDR1 is SGHTS and CDR2 is YDEGEE. The CDR3 has 15 residues. Trimming shortened V by 0 bases and J by 0 bases, and 9 bases separated the two germline ends. CDR3 amino acids: CASSLANSMNTEAFF. In nucleotides, the CDR3 is TGTGCCAGCAGCTTGGCCAACAGCATGAACACTGAAGCTTTCTTT.

The J gene is TRBJ2-3, the V gene TRBV4-1; 8 positions agree with TRBD2. The CDR3 is made up of 16 amino acids. V gave up 4 bases and J gave up 1 base; unmatched junction bases: 7. The V gene's germline CDR1 is MGHRA and CDR2 YSYEKL. The CDR3 nucleotides read TGCGCCAGCAGCCCCCGCGGGGGGATCGGCACAGATACGCAGTATTTT. Its protein is CASSPRGGIGTDTQYF.

The chain is built from TRBV5-1 and TRBJ1-2; 10 bases map to TRBD1. Germline loops: CDR1 SGHRS, CDR2 YFSETQ. The ends lost 3 bases at V and 7 bases at J; junction bases unmatched: 6. This CDR3 region has 14 residues. The CDR3: CASSYSGTGVGYTF. In DNA, the CDR3 is TGCGCCAGCAGCTACTCCGGGACAGGGGTTGGCTACACCTTC.

V usage is TRBV9 and J usage is TRBJ2-5, with 13 nucleotides matching TRBD2. The CDR3 spans 19 residues. CDR1 SGDLS and CDR2 YYNGEE come from the germline V gene. The ends lost 0 bases at V and 4 bases at J; junction bases unmatched: 12. CDR3 bases: TGTGCCAGCAGCGTAGGGTGGACCGGGACTAGCGGGGCCGGAGAGACCCAGTACTTC. Residues: CASSVGWTGTSGAGETQYF.

This chain links TRBV7-2 with TRBJ2-5; 9 bases agree with TRBD2. V was clipped by 5 bases and J by 5 bases; unmatched bases: 6. The CDR3 covers 14 residues. Germline values: CDR1 SGHTA, CDR2 FQGNSA. Here the CDR3 reads CASSPGLALETQYF. The CDR3 coding sequence is TGTGCCAGCAGCCCAGGACTAGCGTTGGAGACCCAGTACTTC. Variable domain in full (rest from reference TRBV7-2 and TRBJ2-5): GAGVSQSPSNKVTEKGKDVELRCDPISGHTALYWYRQSLGQGLEFLIYFQGNSAPDKSGLPSDRFSAERTGGSVSTLTIQRTQQEDSAVYLCASSPGLALETQYFGPGTRLLVL.

The chain employs TRBV29-1 and TRBJ1-2, with D possibly being TRBD1 (5 bases). The CDR3 consists of 12 residues. Trimming took 4 bases from V and 4 from J, leaving 10 bases between them. CDR1 and CDR2 (germline): SQVTM, ANQGSEA. CDR3 coding DNA: TGCAGCGTTGCCAGGAGGGGCTATGGCTACACCTTC. Protein: CSVARRGYGYTF. The whole variable domain, filled in from reference TRBV29-1 and TRBJ1-2, reads SAVISQKPSRDICQRGTSLTIQCQVDSQVTMMFWYRQQPGQSLTLIATANQGSEATYESGFVIDKFPISRPNLTFSTLTVSNMSPEDSSIYLCSVARRGYGYTFGSGTRLTVV.

This clone was counted between two and nine times. V and J are TRBV5-1 and TRBJ1-5; the D is unclear. This CDR3 contains 13 residues. Germline V gene lookup returns CDR1 SGHRS and CDR2 YFSETQ. V gave up 0 bases and J gave up 7 bases, with 8 bases separating them. CDR3 bases: TGCGCCAGCAGCTTGGTTGTAGGGCAGCCCCAGCATTTT. Translated: CASSLVVGQPQHF.

With respect to this clone: The same CDR3 can be traced to other DNA sequences in this sample. As DNA, the CDR3 is TGTGCCAGCAGCCAGGTACCGGGACAGGGCGACAATGAGCAGTTCTTC. This gives the protein CASSQVPGQGDNEQFF. The rearrangement joins TRBV14 to TRBJ2-1; 9 bases align to TRBD1. The CDR3 spans 16 residues. Germline V gene data show CDR1 as SGHDN and CDR2 as FVKESK. Losses at the gene ends were 3 bases for V and 5 bases for J; bases not matched to a gene: 8.

The chain joins TRBV7-2 to TRBJ2-1, with 7 bases fitting TRBD2. The CDR3 runs 16 residues. The J segment lost 5 bases and the V segment lost 5 bases, leaving 12 bases of the junction unmatched. Germline CDR1 SGHTA, CDR2 FQGNSA. In DNA, the CDR3 is TGTGCCAGCAGCCCCTTCGCGGTGGGGGGGGACAATGAGCAGTTCTTC. Protein: CASSPFAVGGDNEQFF.

The V and J genes are TRBV7-2 and TRBJ1-1; D perhaps matches TRBD1 (6 bases). V lost 3 bases, J lost 4 bases, and 12 bases lay in between. The germline V gene has CDR1 SGHTA and CDR2 FQGNSA. This CDR3 comprises 14 residues. The CDR3 reads CASSFQGRTTEAFF. CDR3 nucleotide sequence: TGTGCCAGCAGCTTCCAGGGGAGGACCACTGAAGCTTTCTTT.

This clone was seen only once. This chain connects TRBV7-2 to TRBJ1-6; a weak D match, TRBD1 (5 bases). Germline values: CDR1 SGHTA, CDR2 FQGNSA. The ends were cut back, 1 base at V and 5 bases at J, with 9 bases in the middle. The CDR3 spans 15 residues. The CDR3 here is CASSLGRAHNSPLHF. For the CDR3, the DNA is TGTGCCAGCAGCTTAGGCAGGGCCCATAATTCACCCCTCCACTTT.

This rearrangement joins TRBV7-2 to TRBJ2-3, with 11 bases fitting TRBD2. The germline gives CDR1 SGHTA, CDR2 FQGNSA. The CDR3 is 18 residues long. V shed 1 base, J shed 2 bases, and the junction held 8 bases outside the gene matches. CDR3 sequence (DNA): TGTGCCAGCAGCTTAGTGGCTAGCGGGGGGAGCGTCACAGATACGCAGTATTTT. Its translation: CASSLVASGGSVTDTQYF.

This clone turned up a few times. The V call is TRBV7-3, the J call TRBJ2-3; tentatively, D is TRBD2 (5 bases). In germline, CDR1 is SGHTA, CDR2 FQGTGA. The CDR3 covers 14 residues. V was shortened by 2 bases and J by 3 bases, with 9 bases between the two germline ends. For the CDR3, the DNA is TGTGCCAGCAGCTTAGGGGAGAAGACAGATACGCAGTATTTT. Translation: CASSLGEKTDTQYF.

This chain connects TRBV19 to TRBJ1-1; 8 bases map to TRBD1. Germline values: CDR1 LNHDA, CDR2 SQIVND (reference sequence). V lost 3 bases and J lost 4; bases outside the gene matches: 4. There are 14 residues in the CDR3. CDR3 amino acids: CASSITGGGTEAFF. CDR3 nucleotides: TGTGCCAGTAGTATTACAGGGGGGGGCACTGAAGCTTTCTTT.

The V gene is TRBV11-2, the J gene TRBJ2-7; no definite D call. Germline V lookup: CDR1 SGHAT, CDR2 FQNNGV. V was cut by 1 base and J by 6 bases, with 7 bases left in between. The CDR3 totals 12 residues. The CDR3 spells CASSLVSTEQYF. The DNA for the CDR3 is TGTGCCAGCAGCTTAGTTAGTACCGAGCAGTACTTC.

This chain connects TRBV7-9 to TRBJ2-2; 9 bases agree with TRBD1. This CDR3 comprises 19 residues. Germline V gene lookup returns CDR1 SEHNR and CDR2 FQNEAQ (reference sequence). Trimming cost V 2 bases and J 4 bases; bases outside gene matches: 14. The CDR3 protein is CASSLILVSGQGITGELFF. CDR3 DNA: TGTGCCAGCAGCTTAATCTTGGTATCGGGACAGGGCATCACCGGGGAGCTGTTTTTT.

V usage is TRBV7-8 and J usage is TRBJ1-1; no clear D gene. V was trimmed by 5 bases and J by 3 bases, leaving 16 bases between them. Germline V gene sequence: CDR1 SGHVS, CDR2 FQNEAQ. The length of the CDR3 is 15 residues. The CDR3 region has the DNA TGTGCCAGCAGCCCCCGCGGGCTGCGGGACACTGAAGCTTTCTTT. Amino acid sequence: CASSPRGLRDTEAFF.

The chain couples TRBV6-5 to TRBJ2-2, with a tentative D call TRBD2 (5 bases). V was clipped by 6 bases and J by 6 bases, with 11 bases between them. The germline V gene has CDR1 MNHEY and CDR2 SVGAGI. This CDR3 contains 13 residues. CDR3 nucleotides: TGTGCCAGCAGCCTTGGAGCGGCCGGGGAGCTGTTTTTT. Translated, it gives CASSLGAAGELFF.

The J gene is TRBJ2-3, the V gene TRBV7-9, with no clear D. CDR3 size: 14 residues. With 1 base removed from V and 4 bases from J, the gap between germline ends came to 9 bases. Germline V gene lookup returns CDR1 SEHNR and CDR2 FQNEAQ (reference sequence). The CDR3 DNA reads as TGTGCCAGCAGCTTAGATGTGAGGTCAGATACGCAGTATTTT. It yields the protein CASSLDVRSDTQYF.